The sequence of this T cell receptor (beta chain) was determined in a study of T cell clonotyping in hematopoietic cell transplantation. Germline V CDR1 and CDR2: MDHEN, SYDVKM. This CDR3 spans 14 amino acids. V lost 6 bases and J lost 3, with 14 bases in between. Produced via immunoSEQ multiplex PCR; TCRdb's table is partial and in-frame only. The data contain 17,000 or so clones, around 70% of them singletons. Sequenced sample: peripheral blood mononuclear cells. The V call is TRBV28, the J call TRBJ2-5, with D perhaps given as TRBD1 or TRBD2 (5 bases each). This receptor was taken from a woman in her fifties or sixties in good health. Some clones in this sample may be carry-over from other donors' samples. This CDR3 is CASSPGTVKETQYF. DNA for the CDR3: TGTGCCAGCAGCCCCGGGACGGTTAAAGAGACCCAGTACTTC. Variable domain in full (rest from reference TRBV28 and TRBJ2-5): DVKVTQSSRYLVKRTGEKVFLECVQDMDHENMFWYRQDPGLGLRLIYFSYDVKMKEKGDIPEGYSVSREKKERFSLILESASTNQTSMYLCASSPGTVKETQYFGPGTRLLVL.